The next 16 T cell receptor beta chains were all read from a single sample in a study of blood T cells in healthy people across ages. Primed by a sample-barcoded 5' primer and a J-beta primer mix, a second PCR proceeded for 7 to 11 cycles. Each CDR3 protein is one row after TCRdb ran MiXCR on the 5' RACE reads. The sample comprises some 1.5 million distinct CDR3 sequences, 28% of which are singletons, and approximately 7.7% rests with the top ten. The sequenced material came from blood. These receptors originate from a woman aged 25-40 years in good health.

There are a few counts of this clonotype. The chain links TRBV20-1 to TRBJ2-5; no clear D gene. The germline CDR1 and CDR2 sequences are DFQATT and SNEGSKA (reference sequence). V was pared by 3 bases and J by 2 bases, with 10 bases between. CDR3 size: 13 residues. As DNA, the CDR3 is TGCAGTGCTAGTAGTGGGTTTCAAGAGACCCAGTACTTC. It translates to CSASSGFQETQYF.

The chain links TRBV6-5 to TRBJ1-5; TRBD1 aligns across 8 bases. Germline assignment: CDR1 MNHEY and CDR2 SVGAGI. V shed 8 bases and J 5 bases; nucleotides not matched to a gene: 5. The CDR3 contains 13 residues. CDR3 DNA sequence: TGTGCCAGCGGATTGGACAGGGATCAGCCCCAGCATTTT. Translating it yields CASGLDRDQPQHF.

As DNA, the CDR3 is TGTGCCACCAGCAGCCTTTTGACAGATACGCAGTATTTT. Amino acid sequence: CATSSLLTDTQYF. The chain uses TRBV15 and TRBJ2-3; D not certain. CDR1 is LNHNV, CDR2 YYDKDF, per germline (reference sequence). This CDR3 is 13 amino acids long. V gave up 3 bases and J gave up 3 bases, with 7 bases separating them. Complete variable domain (other parts from reference TRBV15 and TRBJ2-3): DAMVIQNPRYQVTQFGKPVTLSCSQTLNHNVMYWYQQKSSQAPKLLFHYYDKDFNNEADTPDNFQSRRPNTSFCFLDIRSPGLGDTAMYLCATSSLLTDTQYFGPGTRLTVL.

This clonotype occurred many times. CDR3 sequence reads: CASSVVSQVSGGYGYTF. CDR3 nucleotide sequence: TGTGCCAGCAGCGTAGTGTCACAAGTCTCCGGAGGCTATGGCTACACCTTC. The genes are TRBV9 and TRBJ1-2; D uncertain. Deletions cut 0 bases from V and 4 bases from J, with 19 bases between. The germline gives CDR1 SGDLS, CDR2 YYNGEE. CDR3 size: 17 residues.

The chain couples TRBV6-5 to TRBJ1-2, with 7 nucleotides matching TRBD1. This CDR3 contains 14 residues. Trimming at V came to 5 bases and at J to 6 bases, leaving 9 bases not matched to a gene. The V gene's germline CDR1 is MNHEY and CDR2 SVGAGI. CDR3 in amino acids: CASSPGGGEDGYTF. The CDR3 DNA reads as TGTGCCAGCAGTCCAGGGGGTGGGGAGGATGGCTACACCTTC.

The table lists this clonotype with a few counts. The rearrangement joins TRBV30 to TRBJ2-2, with 12 bases that match TRBD2. With 3 bases clipped from V and 5 bases from J, the junction kept 7 bases outside the gene matches. The CDR3 is 16 amino acids. The germline CDR1 and CDR2 sequences are GTSNPN and SVGIG (reference sequence). DNA for the CDR3: TGTGCCTGGAGCCTAGCGGGGGGGCCCCGAACCGGGGAGCTGTTTTTT. Translating gives CAWSLAGGPRTGELFF.

This clonotype was detected many times. The chain's CDR3 is CSARDIEESYNEQFF. The CDR3 region has the DNA TGCAGTGCTAGAGATATCGAGGAATCCTACAATGAGCAGTTCTTC. The chain joins TRBV20-1 to TRBJ2-1, with D unclear. V lost 0 bases and J lost 1, with 10 bases in between. The CDR3 contains 15 residues. Germline V gene sequence: CDR1 DFQATT, CDR2 SNEGSKA (reference sequence).

This clonotype was seen more than once but under ten times. J is TRBJ2-1 and V is TRBV29-1, with D unresolved. This CDR3 region has 13 residues. The germline V and J ends were trimmed by 2 bases and 6 bases, with 11 bases remaining between them. Germline assignment: CDR1 SQVTM and CDR2 ANQGSEA. CDR3 sequence: CSVEPRNRNEQFF. CDR3 sequence (DNA): TGCAGCGTTGAACCGCGGAATCGCAATGAGCAGTTCTTC.

The genes are TRBV6-5 and TRBJ2-1, with D unresolved. Trimming cost V 0 bases and J 4 bases, with 13 bases left between them. CDR1 and CDR2 from the germline V gene are MNHEY and SVGAGI. The CDR3 consists of 16 residues. The CDR3 reads CASSYSFLGGYNEQFF. In DNA, the CDR3 is TGTGCCAGCAGTTACTCCTTCCTTGGTGGGTACAATGAGCAGTTCTTC.

This clonotype was counted at least ten times. This rearrangement joins TRBV7-2 to TRBJ2-5, with TRBD1 matching over 9 bases. Germline-derived CDR1 and CDR2 are SGHTA and FQGNSA. CDR3 length: 16 residues. Trimming took 0 bases from V and 2 from J; bases not matched to a gene: 4. The CDR3 DNA sequence: TGTGCCAGCAGCTTAGCCCCACAGGGGGCGCAAGAGACCCAGTACTTC. It specifies CASSLAPQGAQETQYF. Variable domain in full (rest from reference TRBV7-2 and TRBJ2-5): GAGVSQSPSNKVTEKGKDVELRCDPISGHTALYWYRQSLGQGLEFLIYFQGNSAPDKSGLPSDRFSAERTGGSVSTLTIQRTQQEDSAVYLCASSLAPQGAQETQYFGPGTRLLVL.

This clonotype has only a few counts. Just one base apart from a much larger clone, this may be a read error. V gene TRBV7-9 combines with J gene TRBJ2-1, with D possibly being TRBD2 (5 bases). CDR1 SEHNR and CDR2 FQNEAQ come from the germline V gene (reference sequence). The CDR3 consists of 15 residues. The CDR3 DNA is TGTGTCAGCAGCTTAAACGTAGCGAGTTACAATGAGCAGTTCTTC. As protein: CVSSLNVASYNEQFF.

The J gene is TRBJ1-1, the V gene TRBV25-1; D ambiguous. CDR1 and CDR2 from the germline V gene are MGHDK and SYGVNS. CDR3 size: 16 residues. Trimming pared 3 bases from V and 1 base from J, leaving 15 bases between. Here the CDR3 DNA reads TGTGCCAGCAGTGACCCCCGGTCGCCCTCGAACACTGAAGCTTTCTTT. Protein product: CASSDPRSPSNTEAFF.

The rearrangement links TRBV20-1 to TRBJ2-1; 8 bases are shared with TRBD2. This CDR3 is 13 amino acids long. Germline V gives CDR1 DFQATT, CDR2 SNEGSKA (reference sequence). The J segment lost 2 bases and the V segment lost 7 bases, leaving 4 bases of the junction unmatched. The CDR3 loop is CSGISGAYNEQFF. The CDR3 bases are TGCAGTGGGATTAGCGGGGCCTACAATGAGCAGTTCTTC.

The chain links TRBV5-1 to TRBJ2-7; D possibly matches TRBD1 or TRBD2 (5 bases each). V was trimmed by 4 bases and J by 6 bases, leaving 14 bases between them. This CDR3 spans 13 amino acids. Germline V gene data show CDR1 as SGHRS and CDR2 as YFSETQ. CDR3 nucleotides: TGCGCCAGCAGCAGCCCCACTAGGGGCGAGCAGTACTTC. This translates into CASSSPTRGEQYF.

This clonotype appeared a few times. The gene calls are TRBV7-2 and TRBJ2-2; 8 positions agree with TRBD1. Germline CDR1 and CDR2: SGHTA and FQGNSA. The CDR3 has 16 amino acids. The junction had 9 bases not matched to a gene; V was cut back by 5 bases and J by 4 bases. The CDR3 loop is CASSADRVSLTGELFF. DNA for the CDR3: TGTGCCAGCAGCGCGGACAGGGTTAGCCTCACCGGGGAGCTGTTTTTT.

This clonotype was counted between two and nine times. The chain uses TRBV12-3 or TRBV12-4 and TRBJ1-2; tentative D call: TRBD1 (5 bases). This CDR3 spans 12 amino acids. V was trimmed by 5 bases and J by 8 bases, leaving 12 bases between them. The CDR3 region is CASSPPGSGYTF. For the CDR3, the DNA is TGTGCCAGCAGTCCCCCAGGGTCCGGCTACACCTTC.